The 21 T cell receptor beta chains in this list originate from one sample, sequenced in a study of vaccination effects on CD4 cells after COVID-19. No antigen is known for these receptors. The method was immunoSEQ multiplex PCR; TCRdb's version includes in-frame clones alone and lacks a portion of them. This table has tens of thousands of clones, approximately 68% appearing once. ViraFEST expansion of antigen-specific CD4+ T cells with viral peptide pools preceded sequencing. Culture lasted roughly eleven days before CD4+ T cell isolation. The sample was CD4+ T cells from PBMCs cultured with HCoV-229E spike peptides, taken before COVID-19 vaccination. The receptor source for this set is a human donor who received a COVID-19 vaccine.

The chain recombines TRBV23-1 with TRBJ1-1; 11 positions match TRBD1. TRBV23-1 is an ORF, with its function uncertain. Trimming took 7 bases from V and 3 from J; bases not matched to a gene: 4. CDR3 size: 14 residues. The chain's CDR3 is CASTRTGGYTEAFF. The CDR3 nucleotides read TGCGCCAGCACCCGGACAGGGGGCTACACTGAAGCTTTCTTT.

Only a few counts were recorded for this clone. The chain carries TRBV30 and TRBJ1-4; weak D call: TRBD1 (6 bases). CDR1 is GTSNPN and CDR2 is SVGIG in the germline V gene (reference sequence). The CDR3 extends over 14 amino acids. Deletions cut 1 base from V and 8 bases from J, with 14 bases between. CDR3 amino acids: CAWSEAGTIEKLFF. The CDR3 DNA reads as TGTGCCTGGAGTGAGGCAGGGACAATAGAAAAACTGTTTTTT. Drawing the rest from reference TRBV30 and TRBJ1-4, the complete variable domain is SQTIHQWPATLVQPVGSPLSLECTVEGTSNPNLYWYRQAAGRGLQLLFYSVGIGQISSEVPQNLSASRPQDRQFILSSKKLLLSDSGFYLCAWSEAGTIEKLFFGSGTQLSVL.

This clone was seen a few times. This chain joins TRBV6-5 and TRBJ1-6; D may be TRBD1 (5 bases). From germline, CDR1 is MNHEY and CDR2 SVGAGI. V lost 7 bases and J lost 7, with 11 bases in between. The CDR3 has 13 residues. The CDR3 DNA follows: TGTGCCAGCAAAGTTAGGGGAAATTCACCCCTCCACTTT. This sequence encodes CASKVRGNSPLHF.

This chain uses TRBV5-1 with TRBJ2-5; a possible D gene is TRBD2 (5 bases). This CDR3 spans 13 amino acids. Germline V gene lookup returns CDR1 SGHRS and CDR2 YFSETQ. Trimming removed 0 bases from V and 5 bases from J, with 8 bases in between. The CDR3 DNA follows: TGCGCCAGCAGCTTGGGGACTCTGGAGACCCAGTACTTC. This gives the protein CASSLGTLETQYF.

The genes are TRBV21-1 and TRBJ1-1. TRBV21-1 is deemed a pseudogene. The CDR3 has 17 amino acids. The CDR3 protein is CASSKALCRWGNTEAFF. The DNA of the CDR3 is TGTGCCAGCAGCAAAGCGCTTTGCAGGTGGGGTAACACTGAAGCTTTCTTT.

The V call is TRBV3-1 (or the pseudogene TRBV3-2), the J call TRBJ1-5, with TRBD1 matching over 7 bases. V gave up 4 bases and J gave up 1 base; unmatched junction bases: 1. CDR3 size: 14 residues. CDR1 and CDR2 (germline): LGHDT, YNNKEL (reference sequence). CDR3 sequence: CASSRQGSNQPQHF. Written as DNA, the CDR3 is TGTGCCAGCAGCCGACAGGGCAGCAATCAGCCCCAGCATTTT.

The chain is built from TRBV5-1 and TRBJ2-5; weak D call: TRBD2 (6 bases). Trimming took 0 bases from V and 0 from J, leaving 12 bases between them. This CDR3 has 16 amino acids. Germline CDR1 SGHRS, CDR2 YFSETQ. Written as DNA, the CDR3 is TGCGCCAGCAGCTTGGCCGTGGTAGCGGACCAAGAGACCCAGTACTTC. Translated: CASSLAVVADQETQYF.

In this sample, this clone is large. Within the sample, other DNA sequences also encode this same CDR3. This rearrangement joins TRBV29-1 to TRBJ2-5; tentative D call: TRBD1 (6 bases). Germline loops: CDR1 SQVTM, CDR2 ANQGSEA. Trimming shortened V by 4 bases and J by 2 bases, and 8 bases separated the two germline ends. This CDR3 has 12 residues. CDR3 loop: CSVARGQETQYF. CDR3 coding DNA: TGCAGCGTTGCGAGGGGGCAAGAGACCCAGTACTTC.

The CDR3 region is CASRLRGSASNEKLFF. In DNA, the CDR3 is TGTGCCAGTCGCCTGAGGGGGTCGGCGTCTAATGAAAAACTGTTTTTT. The V gene is TRBV6-6, the J gene TRBJ1-4; tentatively, D is TRBD1 (6 bases). Germline loops: CDR1 MNHNY, CDR2 SVGAGI (reference sequence). There are 16 residues in the CDR3. The germline V and J ends were trimmed by 9 bases and 3 bases, with 20 bases remaining between them.

The sample holds one count of this clone. The gene calls are TRBV4-1 and TRBJ2-7; D perhaps matches TRBD2 (5 bases). CDR1 is MGHRA and CDR2 is YSYEKL in the germline V gene. Trimming pared 6 bases from V and 2 bases from J, leaving 8 bases between. The CDR3 totals 12 residues. The CDR3 loop is CASRGRAYEQYF. The CDR3 region has the DNA TGCGCCAGCAGAGGGAGAGCCTACGAGCAGTACTTC.

The chain recombines TRBV27 with TRBJ1-6; perhaps TRBD1 as D (6 bases). The germline V and J ends were trimmed by 8 bases and 7 bases, with 18 bases remaining between them. Germline V gene data show CDR1 as MNHEY and CDR2 as SMNVEV (reference sequence). The CDR3 runs to 15 residues. The CDR3 loop reads CASRRGGARNSPLHF. CDR3 DNA sequence: TGTGCCAGCCGAAGGGGGGGGGCGAGAAATTCACCCCTCCACTTT.

The chain recombines TRBV7-2 with TRBJ2-3; unclear D gene. The CDR3 consists of 16 residues. The germline V and J ends were trimmed by 4 bases and 5 bases, with 19 bases remaining between them. The V gene's germline CDR1 is SGHTA and CDR2 FQGNSA. The CDR3 sequence: CASSSPIAQRGDTQYF. The CDR3 bases are TGTGCCAGCAGCTCCCCAATAGCCCAACGTGGAGATACGCAGTATTTT.

The chain is built from TRBV28 and TRBJ1-5, with TRBD1 as a possible D gene (5 bases). Trimming cost V 1 base and J 0 bases, with 7 bases left between them. Germline lookup yields CDR1 MDHEN and CDR2 SYDVKM. The CDR3 totals 15 residues. The CDR3 DNA reads as TGTGCCAGCAGTTTATCGGGGGTTAGCAATCAGCCCCAGCATTTT. It yields the protein CASSLSGVSNQPQHF.

A few counts support this clone. The V gene is TRBV28, the J gene TRBJ1-3; 8 bases are a match to TRBD1. The CDR3 is 14 amino acids. V was pared by 7 bases and J by 4 bases, with 6 bases of the junction left unmatched. Germline-derived CDR1 and CDR2 are MDHEN and SYDVKM. The CDR3 coding sequence is TGTGCCAGCACCTTCAGGGGGCTAGGAAACACCATATATTTT. Amino acid sequence: CASTFRGLGNTIYF.

V is TRBV7-9 and J is TRBJ2-7, with D possibly being TRBD1 (7 bases). V was shortened by 6 bases and J by 5 bases, with 17 bases between the two germline ends. Germline V gives CDR1 SEHNR, CDR2 FQNEAQ (reference sequence). This CDR3 is built from 14 residues. This CDR3 is CASSFYPRGDEQYF. The CDR3 coding sequence is TGTGCCAGCAGTTTTTATCCCAGGGGGGACGAGCAGTACTTC.

The V gene is TRBV4-3, the J gene TRBJ2-3; possibly TRBD1 for D (7 bases). The CDR3 loop spans 16 amino acids. Trimming pared 0 bases from V and 4 bases from J, leaving 14 bases between. CDR1 is LGHNA and CDR2 is YSLEER in the germline V gene. This CDR3 is CASSQDMQGGADTQYF. As DNA, the CDR3 is TGCGCCAGCAGCCAAGATATGCAGGGGGGTGCAGATACGCAGTATTTT.

This rearrangement joins TRBV30 to TRBJ1-5; the match to TRBD1 covers 8 bases. The germline V gene encodes CDR1 GTSNPN and CDR2 SVGIG (reference sequence). V trimming: 3 bases; J trimming: 6 bases; junction bases outside the gene matches: 10. CDR3 size: 15 residues. CDR3 region: CAWSVMTGVGQPQHF. The DNA of the CDR3 is TGTGCCTGGAGCGTCATGACAGGGGTCGGTCAGCCCCAGCATTTT.

V usage is TRBV27 and J usage is TRBJ1-1, with D perhaps TRBD1 (5 bases). V was cut by 2 bases and J by 0 bases, with 7 bases left in between. Germline assignment: CDR1 MNHEY and CDR2 SMNVEV (reference sequence). This CDR3 contains 14 residues. The CDR3 reads CASSLQGVNTEAFF. The CDR3 region has the DNA TGTGCCAGCAGTTTACAGGGCGTGAACACTGAAGCTTTCTTT.

The chain uses TRBV6-5 and TRBJ2-3, with D perhaps matching TRBD2 (6 bases). V lost 0 bases and J lost 0, with 10 bases in between. The CDR3 has 16 amino acids. CDR1 and CDR2 (germline): MNHEY, SVGAGI. The CDR3 bases are TGTGCCAGCAGTTACTCCAGCGGGTCTAGCACAGATACGCAGTATTTT. It encodes CASSYSSGSSTDTQYF.

The chain carries TRBV29-1 and TRBJ1-5; TRBD1 is a possible D gene (5 bases). Trimming pared 6 bases from V and 3 bases from J, leaving 15 bases between. There are 14 residues in the CDR3. Germline V CDR1 and CDR2: SQVTM, ANQGSEA. Here the CDR3 reads CSVQTTGANQPQHF. The CDR3 region has the DNA TGCAGCGTGCAGACGACCGGGGCCAATCAGCCCCAGCATTTT.

This clone showed up just a few times. The J gene is TRBJ1-5, the V gene TRBV6-6, with 7 bases fitting TRBD1. J lost 4 bases, V lost 6 bases, and 6 bases had no gene match. The CDR3 contains 14 residues. Germline loops: CDR1 MNHNY, CDR2 SVGAGI (reference sequence). Here the CDR3 DNA reads TGTGCCAGCAGGGACGGGACAGTAAATCAGCCCCAGCATTTT. It translates to CASRDGTVNQPQHF.